The clone carrying this T cell receptor beta chain was recorded at least ten times. The data were obtained in a study of naive and memory T cell subsets. Amplification of ligated cDNA took four PCR rounds with SP2 and nested alpha and beta constant primers. TCRdb passed the UMI-ligation and nested PCR reads through MiXCR, listing each CDR3 protein once. The data hold 30,000 to 35,000 distinct CDR3 sequences, with approximately 7.1% observed a single time. Treatment given: skin biopsy from PPD injection site in Mantoux-positive individual. The library had UMIs added by 3' ligation of an oligonucleotide to TCR cDNA. Skin biopsies came from PPD injection sites in Mantoux-positive individuals. The starting material was skin, obtained from a tuberculin skin test site. This receptor was taken from an adult in good health.

The chain's CDR3 is CSVVRTGGDGYTF. The CDR3 DNA is TGCAGCGTTGTTCGTACAGGGGGCGATGGCTACACCTTC. J is TRBJ1-2 and V is TRBV29-1; 9 bases line up with TRBD1. Per the germline V gene, CDR1 is SQVTM and CDR2 is ANQGSEA. The CDR3 totals 13 residues. The trim removed 4 bases at V and 6 bases at J, leaving 6 bases unmatched.